The 6 T cell receptor beta chains below come from one sample, sequenced in a study of blood T cell repertoires in COVID-19 (dated by TCRdb to the early 2020s). The library came from the immunoSEQ multiplex PCR assay. As stored in TCRdb, this immuneACCESS dataset retains in-frame rearrangements with V and J assigned. A fraction of the clones does not appear; measured against another copy, unresolved V genes explain less than half of the discrepancy, and the remainder lacks a known reason. The sample table shows about 1,700 clones, and approximately 67% are seen once. Around 30% of the sample is held by the ten biggest clonotypes. Sequencing was done on a sample of peripheral blood. These receptors were obtained from a man aged 65 to 85 with active COVID-19.

By its share, this clone is large. The chain couples TRBV7-6 to TRBJ2-3; TRBD1 matches at 10 bases. Germline CDR1 and CDR2: SGHVS and FNYEAQ. V gave up 5 bases and J gave up 1 base; unmatched junction bases: 6. CDR3 size: 16 residues. CDR3 sequence reads: CASSPRDRGGTDTQYF. CDR3 sequence (DNA): TGTGCCAGCAGCCCCCGGGACAGGGGAGGCACAGATACGCAGTATTTT.

This clone is categorized as medium-sized. The rearrangement links TRBV7-3 to TRBJ2-2; TRBD2 matches at 10 bases. Trimming took 4 bases from V and 2 from J; bases not matched to a gene: 7. CDR1 and CDR2 (germline): SGHTA, FQGTGA. There are 17 residues in the CDR3. CDR3 residues: CASSYDGLAANTGELFF. The CDR3 nucleotides are TGTGCCAGCAGCTACGACGGACTAGCGGCAAACACCGGGGAGCTGTTTTTT.

By proportion, this clone is large. The genes are TRBV6-1 and TRBJ1-2, with 7 bases that match TRBD1. V was pared by 4 bases and J by 5 bases, with 13 bases of the junction left unmatched. The germline CDR1 and CDR2 sequences are MNHNS and SASEGT. The CDR3 loop spans 16 amino acids. The CDR3 region is CASSVSLEGQKYGYTF. The CDR3, as DNA: TGTGCCAGCAGTGTCAGTCTAGAGGGACAGAAGTATGGCTACACCTTC.

This chain uses TRBV24-1 with TRBJ2-1; 12 nucleotides line up with TRBD2. Germline lookup yields CDR1 KGHDR and CDR2 SFDVKD. J was trimmed by 5 bases and V by 5 bases; bases with no gene match: 6. There are 16 residues in the CDR3. The CDR3 sequence: CATSVPTSGSNNEQFF. CDR3 nucleotides: TGTGCCACCAGTGTCCCGACTAGCGGGAGTAACAATGAGCAGTTCTTC.

The V and J genes are TRBV4-1 and TRBJ1-4; D is perhaps TRBD1 (6 bases). With 0 bases removed from V and 4 bases from J, the gap between germline ends came to 21 bases. Per the germline V gene, CDR1 is MGHRA and CDR2 is YSYEKL. This CDR3 has 19 amino acids. DNA of the CDR3: TGCGCCAGCAGCCAAGATGGATCATCAATTAGGGGGTTTAATGAAAAACTGTTTTTT. Its translation: CASSQDGSSIRGFNEKLFF.

This sequence joins TRBV12-3 or TRBV12-4 and TRBJ1-1; D uncertain. This CDR3 is built from 12 residues. The V gene lost 3 bases and the J gene lost 4 bases, with 6 bases spanning the gap. CDR3 sequence reads: CASSLSRTEAFF. CDR3 bases: TGTGCCAGCAGTTTGTCTCGCACTGAAGCTTTCTTT.